This entry concerns a single T cell receptor beta chain. Assay: immunoSEQ multiplex PCR; the TCRdb copy retains only in-frame clones and omits some. The table has a few hundred thousand clones, around 89% seen once. Residents of under 25 US areas, aged roughly 18 to 90 years, made up the participants. The sample is drawn from a study of blood T cell repertoires in COVID-19. The CDR3 is made up of 15 amino acids. Germline V gene data show CDR1 as SGHVS and CDR2 as FQNEAQ. The V and J ends lost 5 bases and 0 bases, in that order; junction bases with no gene match: 4. The source is a woman in her sixties in a cohort exposed to, infected with or recovered from COVID-19 (not recorded which). The chain recombines TRBV7-8 with TRBJ1-1; 9 bases map to TRBD1. The sequenced material came from PBMCs or T cells enriched from blood (not recorded which). Here the CDR3 reads CASSPTGGMNTEAFF. CDR3 DNA: TGTGCCAGCAGCCCGACAGGGGGAATGAACACTGAAGCTTTCTTT.